This T cell receptor beta chain was obtained from a study of shared clonotypes between healthy human individuals. It was at deep level that the assay was run. Assay: immunoSEQ multiplex PCR; the TCRdb copy retains only in-frame clones and omits some. The profile shows about 590,000 clones, 95% of them singletons. CD45RO-negative, CCR7-selected cells formed the naive CD8 fraction, which excluded terminally differentiated effector memory CD45RA+ cells. The TCR was taken from a woman aged 25 to 45 in good health. The sequenced material came from naive CD8+ T cells sorted from blood.

This CDR3 is CASSQGVLGGDTQYF. The CDR3 region has the DNA TGTGCCAGCAGCCAAGGGGTGTTAGGGGGGGATACGCAGTATTTT. This sequence joins TRBV4-2 and TRBJ2-3; possibly TRBD1 or TRBD2 for D (6 bases each). The CDR3 extends over 15 amino acids. Trimming took 1 base from V and 6 from J, leaving 14 bases between them. Per germline, CDR1 LGHNA and CDR2 YNFKEQ.